Sequencing of this TCR beta chain was carried out in a study of blood T cell repertoires in COVID-19. Across the study: Researchers got acute and convalescent COVID-19 samples from the United States, Italy and Spain.

Clones were read by immunoSEQ multiplex PCR, and TCRdb kept only the in-frame ones, dropping some. The table records roughly 84,000 clones, about 82% of them present only once. This CDR3 has 14 amino acids. The V gene lost 11 bases and the J gene lost 4 bases, with 20 bases spanning the gap. Germline-derived CDR1 and CDR2 are SGHNT and YENEEA. The sequence was collected from a woman aged 80 or over with acute or convalescent COVID-19. V gene TRBV11-3 combines with J gene TRBJ1-2, with D maybe TRBD1 (5 bases). The source material was peripheral blood. CDR3 sequence (DNA): TGTGCCTTGCGCTGGGGCCGGCAGCCCTATGGCTACACCTTC. Amino acids: CALRWGRQPYGYTF.